These 24 T cell receptor beta chains originate from one sample sequenced in a study of blood T cells in healthy people across ages (dated by TCRdb to between 2015 and 2017). Library creation used 5' RACE. The sequencing machine was an Illumina HiSeq 2500. A second PCR of about 6 to 11 cycles was performed with a sample-barcoded 5' primer and a J-beta primer mix. In-frame beta chains were kept once TCRdb had trimmed the public reads at Q25 with fastp and called clones with MiXCR. Here each entry gathers all rows of one CDR3 protein and keeps the most common genes and DNA. The sample table records 600,000 or so distinct CDR3 sequences; 25% to 30% of these occur just once. About a sixth of the sample goes to the ten largest clones. The material sequenced was blood. The receptors originated from a woman of 80 years or more in good health.

This clonotype appeared many times. A much bigger clone sits one base away, suggesting this may be a read error. The rearrangement links TRBV7-2 to TRBJ2-5; a possible D gene is TRBD2 (5 bases). Trimming pared 4 bases from V and 11 bases from J, leaving 17 bases between. Germline V CDR1 and CDR2: SGHTA, FQGNSA. The CDR3 has 13 residues. This CDR3 is CASSSASGNEQYF. The CDR3 DNA follows: TGTGCCAGCAGCTCCGCCTCGGGGAATGAGCAGTACTTC. The full variable domain, with the rest looked up from reference TRBV7-2 and TRBJ2-5, is GAGVSQSPSNKVTEKGKDVELRCDPISGHTALYWYRQSLGQGLEFLIYFQGNSAPDKSGLPSDRFSAERTGGSVSTLTIQRTQQEDSAVYLCASSSASGNEQYFGPGTRLLVL.

This clonotype appeared many times. The V call is TRBV12-3 or TRBV12-4, the J call TRBJ2-1; D might be TRBD2 (7 bases). Trimming cost V 6 bases and J 3 bases, with 15 bases left between them. The CDR3 contains 15 residues. CDR3 sequence (DNA): TGTGCCAGCAGCTGGGGGGGCGGGGGCTACAATGAGCAGTTCTTC. Protein sequence: CASSWGGGGYNEQFF.

Comment on this clonotype: A much larger clone is a single base away; this may be a read error. The chain employs TRBV9 and TRBJ2-4; no firm D call. The CDR3 runs 14 residues. Germline CDR1 is SGDLS and CDR2 is YYNGEE. The ends were cut back, 0 bases at V and 9 bases at J, with 13 bases in the middle. CDR3 sequence reads: CASSVEWGWGIQYF. The CDR3 bases are TGTGCCAGCAGCGTAGAGTGGGGTTGGGGCATTCAGTACTTC.

Regarding this clonotype: This may stem from a read error, because a much larger clone lies one nucleotide away. This rearrangement joins TRBV20-1 to TRBJ2-5; 8 positions agree with TRBD1. CDR1 DFQATT and CDR2 SNEGSKA come from the germline V gene (reference sequence). CDR3 length equals 12 residues. The CDR3 sequence: CRAPWTGETQYF. The DNA for the CDR3 is TGCAGGGCTCCCTGGACAGGGGAGACCCAGTACTTC.

This clonotype was counted ten times or more. This chain joins TRBV7-9 and TRBJ2-7, with D tentatively TRBD1 (6 bases). Germline V lookup: CDR1 SEHNR, CDR2 FQNEAQ (reference sequence). V was clipped by 4 bases and J by 2 bases, with 15 bases between them. CDR3 size: 15 residues. CDR3 loop: CASSSLPGAPYEQYF. CDR3 in DNA: TGTGCCAGCAGCTCGCTGCCAGGGGCCCCCTACGAGCAGTACTTC.

As regards this clonotype: A read error may produce the germline difference seen at one junction end. The chain uses TRBV6-1 and TRBJ2-1; D unresolved. CDR3 size: 15 residues. The germline V gene has CDR1 MNHNS and CDR2 SASEGT. CDR3 residues: CASSVPFRSYNGQFF. The DNA for the CDR3 is TGTGCCAGCAGTGTCCCCTTCCGGAGTTACAATGGGCAGTTCTTC.

The sample holds one count of this clonotype. This chain links TRBV20-1 with TRBJ1-5; unclear D gene. Germline CDR1 and CDR2: DFQATT and SNEGSKA (reference sequence). The V end was cut by 0 bases, the J end by 3 bases, with 15 bases between. This CDR3 has 16 residues. The DNA of the CDR3 is TGCAGTGCTAGAGACCGGTACAGAGGTAACAATCAGCCCCAGCATTTT. This encodes CSARDRYRGNNQPQHF.

This clonotype showed up many times. The chain combines TRBV3-1 with TRBJ2-3; TRBD2 matches 11 bases. The CDR3 loop spans 16 amino acids. Germline-derived CDR1 and CDR2 are LGHDT and YNNKEL (reference sequence). V lost 4 bases, J lost 4 bases, and 7 bases stayed unmatched. The CDR3 reads CASSPLASGGPDTQYF. The CDR3, as DNA: TGTGCCAGCAGCCCTCTGGCTAGCGGGGGGCCAGATACGCAGTATTTT.

This clonotype was counted at least ten times. The chain uses TRBV6-5 and TRBJ2-7, with D tentatively TRBD1 or TRBD2 (5 bases each). The CDR3 covers 14 residues. Germline CDR1 reads MNHEY; CDR2 reads SVGAGI. V was pared by 6 bases and J by 0 bases, with 12 bases between. The CDR3 is CASSPGGTSYEQYF. CDR3 DNA: TGTGCCAGCAGCCCCGGTGGGACCTCCTACGAGCAGTACTTC.

The chain carries TRBV9 and TRBJ1-6, with unresolved D. The germline V and J ends were trimmed by 3 bases and 7 bases, with 17 bases remaining between them. CDR1 is SGDLS, CDR2 YYNGEE, per germline. The CDR3 has 16 residues. CDR3 in DNA: TGTGCCAGCAGCGCGTTGGATGAGTTTCGCAATTCACCCCTCCACTTT. It encodes CASSALDEFRNSPLHF.

As DNA, the CDR3 is TGTGCCAGCAGTTCGGGGACAGGACCCATAGCAGATGTGCAGTATTTT. This gives the protein CASSSGTGPIADVQYF. The V gene is TRBV12-3 or TRBV12-4, the J gene TRBJ2-3; 8 bases are shared with TRBD1. The CDR3 runs 16 residues. The V and J ends lost 4 bases and 11 bases, in that order; junction bases with no gene match: 17.

This clonotype showed up many times. This rearrangement joins TRBV20-1 to TRBJ1-2; unclear D gene. Germline CDR1 and CDR2: DFQATT and SNEGSKA (reference sequence). The CDR3 is 12 residues long. V lost 0 bases and J lost 8, with 10 bases in between. The CDR3 reads CSARDNLWGYTF. The CDR3 DNA reads as TGCAGTGCTAGAGATAACCTATGGGGCTACACCTTC.

This clonotype was recorded at least ten times. The chain joins TRBV5-1 to TRBJ2-3; TRBD2 matches 11 bases. CDR3 size: 17 residues. CDR1 is SGHRS, CDR2 YFSETQ, per germline. Germline trimming cut 4 bases from V and 0 bases from J; bases unmatched to any gene: 7. The CDR3 is CASSQGTSGISTDTQYF. The CDR3 nucleotides read TGCGCCAGCAGCCAAGGGACTAGCGGTATTAGCACAGATACGCAGTATTTT. Full variable domain (remainder filled in from reference TRBV5-1 and TRBJ2-3): KAGVTQTPRYLIKTRGQQVTLSCSPISGHRSVSWYQQTPGQGLQFLFEYFSETQRNKGNFPGRFSGRQFSNSRSEMNVSTLELGDSALYLCASSQGTSGISTDTQYFGPGTRLTVL.

This clonotype was seen a handful of times. This sequence joins TRBV4-1 and TRBJ1-2; D gene unclear. Trimming pared 0 bases from V and 4 bases from J, leaving 9 bases between. The CDR3 has 14 residues. Germline CDR1 MGHRA, CDR2 YSYEKL. The chain's CDR3 is CASSQDIKLYGYTF. The CDR3, as DNA: TGCGCCAGCAGCCAAGATATAAAGCTCTATGGCTACACCTTC.

The chain is built from TRBV20-1 and TRBJ2-4; 8 bases are a match to TRBD1. The DNA matches TRBJ2-7 better at its end, which makes the J call doubtful. CDR3 length: 15 residues. Germline CDR1 reads DFQATT; CDR2 reads SNEGSKA (reference sequence). CDR3 nucleotides: TGCAGTGCTAACGGCGGGGCAGGGGGCCCCTACGAGCAGTACTTC. This translates into CSANGGAGGPYEQYF.

The V gene is TRBV5-5, the J gene TRBJ2-4; D not resolved. Germline CDR1 SGHKS, CDR2 YYEKEE (reference sequence). Trimming stripped 0 bases from V and 3 bases from J, with 7 bases between. This CDR3 has 14 amino acids. The CDR3 sequence is CASSLGAHKNIQYF. The CDR3, as DNA: TGTGCCAGCAGCTTGGGCGCTCACAAAAACATTCAGTACTTC.

Points on this clonotype: A much larger clonotype is one base distant, so this may be a read error. The rearrangement links TRBV29-1 to TRBJ2-4; 9 bases agree with TRBD1. Gene TRBJ2-7 matches the end of the DNA better, so the J call may be wrong. Germline loops: CDR1 SQVTM, CDR2 ANQGSEA. The CDR3 sequence is 13 residues long. This chain's CDR3 is CSIDRGDCHEQYF. CDR3 nucleotides: TGCAGCATTGACAGGGGGGATTGCCACGAGCAGTACTTC.

On this clonotype: An end of the junction does not agree with germline; a read error may underlie this. This sequence joins TRBV12-3 or TRBV12-4 and TRBJ2-3; a weak D match, TRBD2 (5 bases). CDR3 length: 14 residues. DNA for the CDR3: TGTGCCAGCAGTCAACTAGTGAGCACAGATGCGCAGTATTTT. Translated, it gives CASSQLVSTDAQYF.

The sample holds a few counts of this clonotype. The chain combines TRBV5-6 with TRBJ2-7; the D gene is possibly TRBD1 (5 bases). CDR3 length: 15 amino acids. Looked up from germline, CDR1 is SGHDT and CDR2 is YYEEEE. V gave up 1 base and J gave up 4 bases, with 15 bases separating them. In DNA, the CDR3 is TGTGCCAGCAGCTTGAGTGGGTCAGGGTGGTACGAGCAGTACTTC. It is translated as CASSLSGSGWYEQYF.

The rearrangement links TRBV2 to TRBJ1-3; tentative D call: TRBD1 (5 bases). CDR3 length equals 18 residues. Germline CDR1 SNHLY, CDR2 FYNNEI. The V and J ends lost 2 bases and 2 bases respectively, with 19 bases between them. The CDR3 spells CASSERVGGGVPGNTIYF. CDR3 nucleotides: TGTGCCAGCAGTGAACGGGTTGGCGGGGGGGTCCCTGGAAACACCATATATTTT.

This chain connects TRBV6-1 to TRBJ1-5; the D gene is possibly TRBD1 (6 bases). The CDR3 has 16 residues. CDR1 MNHNS and CDR2 SASEGT come from the germline V gene. The V end lost 2 bases, the J end lost 1 base, and 12 bases lay between the germline ends. CDR3 coding DNA: TGTGCCAGCAGTGAATCTGGGGGGGCGAGCAATCAGCCCCAGCATTTT. This sequence encodes CASSESGGASNQPQHF.

V gene TRBV6-2 or TRBV6-3 combines with J gene TRBJ2-3; 8 bases map to TRBD2. CDR3 length equals 15 residues. From germline, CDR1 is MNHEY and CDR2 SVGEGT. V trimming: 6 bases; J trimming: 7 bases; junction bases outside the gene matches: 12. This CDR3 is CASRNGGEYLHTQYF. The CDR3 coding sequence is TGTGCCAGCAGAAACGGGGGGGAATATCTACATACGCAGTATTTT.

The chain is built from TRBV11-2 and TRBJ2-2; D might be TRBD1 (6 bases). The CDR3 consists of 17 residues. Trimming removed 3 bases at V and 0 bases at J, with 14 bases between. The V gene's germline CDR1 is SGHAT and CDR2 FQNNGV. This CDR3 reads CASSLDSGTTNTGELFF. CDR3 nucleotides: TGTGCCAGCAGCTTGGACTCCGGGACAACGAACACCGGGGAGCTGTTTTTT. The entire variable domain, with the rest obtained from reference TRBV11-2 and TRBJ2-2, is as follows: EAGVAQSPRYKIIEKRQSVAFWCNPISGHATLYWYQQILGQGPKLLIQFQNNGVVDDSQLPKDRFSAERLKGVDSTLKIQPAKLEDSAVYLCASSLDSGTTNTGELFFGEGSRLTVL.

This clonotype was counted at least ten times. The chain links TRBV20-1 to TRBJ2-7, with 12 nucleotides matching TRBD2. Per germline, CDR1 DFQATT and CDR2 SNEGSKA (reference sequence). V was clipped by 0 bases and J by 7 bases; unmatched bases: 10. The CDR3 covers 16 residues. CDR3 in DNA: TGCAGTGCTAGAGAACCTGGGACTAGCGGGCCGGGGGAGCAGTACTTC. Translating gives CSAREPGTSGPGEQYF.